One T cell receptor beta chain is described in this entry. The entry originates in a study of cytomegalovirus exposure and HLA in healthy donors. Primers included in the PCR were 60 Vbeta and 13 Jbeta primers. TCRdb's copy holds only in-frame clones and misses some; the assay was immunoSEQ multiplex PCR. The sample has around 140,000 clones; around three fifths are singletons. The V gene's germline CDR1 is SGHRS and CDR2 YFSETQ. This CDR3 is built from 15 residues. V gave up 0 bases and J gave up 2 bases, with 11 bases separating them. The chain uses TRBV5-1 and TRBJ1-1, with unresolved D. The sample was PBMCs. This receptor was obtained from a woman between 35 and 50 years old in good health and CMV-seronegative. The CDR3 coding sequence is TGCGCCAGCAGCTTGGGAAGTGTCGGTAACACTGAAGCTTTCTTT. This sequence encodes CASSLGSVGNTEAFF.